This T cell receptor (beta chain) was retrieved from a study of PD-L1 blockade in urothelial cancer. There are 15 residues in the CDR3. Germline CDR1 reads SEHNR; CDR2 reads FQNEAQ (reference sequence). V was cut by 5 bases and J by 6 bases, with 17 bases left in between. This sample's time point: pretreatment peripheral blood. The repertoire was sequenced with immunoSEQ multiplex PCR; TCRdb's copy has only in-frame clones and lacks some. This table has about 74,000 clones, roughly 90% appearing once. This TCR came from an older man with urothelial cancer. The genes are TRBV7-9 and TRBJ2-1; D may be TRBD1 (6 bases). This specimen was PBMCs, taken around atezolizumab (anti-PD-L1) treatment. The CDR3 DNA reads TGTGCCAGCAGCCGAGGGACATCCCCTGGCAATGAGCAGTTCTTC. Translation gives CASSRGTSPGNEQFF.